The rows below give T cell receptor beta chains drawn from one sample of a study of preoperative IRX-2 immunotherapy in early breast cancer. Using immunoSEQ multiplex PCR, the repertoire was profiled, and TCRdb retains in-frame clones only, with some absent. The table has 40,000 to 45,000 clones, approximately 80% seen once; the top ten hold approximately 1.1%. The source material was tumor tissue, sampled after IRX-2 immunotherapy. All receptors come from a human donor with breast cancer. The CDR3 runs from the conserved cysteine through the conserved F or W. A D gene is named only where the DNA matches it firmly. Some rows have no size entry. The others give once, few or many, or a class for an expanded clone.

d_call: NA; clone_size: NA; j_call: TRBJ1-4; v_call: TRBV7-8; cdr3_aa: CASSTTQINEKLFF; cdr3_nt: TGTGCCAGCAGCACTACCCAGATTAATGAAAAACTGTTTTTT
d_call: NA; clone_size: NA; j_call: TRBJ2-1; v_call: TRBV19; cdr3_aa: CASSIDPSSYNEQFF; cdr3_nt: TGTGCCAGTAGTATAGATCCTAGCTCCTACAATGAGCAGTTCTTC
d_call: NA; clone_size: NA; j_call: TRBJ2-1; v_call: TRBV5-1; cdr3_aa: CASSLGGGDYNEQFF; cdr3_nt: TGCGCCAGCAGCTTGGGCGGTGGTGACTACAATGAGCAGTTCTTC
d_call: TRBD1; clone_size: NA; j_call: TRBJ1-1; v_call: TRBV19; cdr3_aa: CASRGTGGLEAFF; cdr3_nt: TGTGCCAGTAGAGGGACAGGGGGGCTTGAAGCTTTCTTT
d_call: NA; clone_size: NA; j_call: TRBJ2-3; v_call: TRBV5-1; cdr3_aa: CASRVGELAYTDTQYF; cdr3_nt: TGCGCCAGCCGGGTTGGGGAGCTGGCGTACACAGATACGCAGTATTTT
d_call: NA; clone_size: NA; j_call: TRBJ1-5; v_call: TRBV19; cdr3_aa: CASGGTINQPQHF; cdr3_nt: TGTGCCAGTGGAGGGACAATTAATCAGCCCCAGCATTTT
d_call: TRBD1; clone_size: NA; j_call: TRBJ1-1; v_call: TRBV19; cdr3_aa: CASSIAGGAEAFF; cdr3_nt: TGTGCCAGTAGTATCGCAGGGGGCGCTGAAGCTTTCTTT
d_call: NA; clone_size: NA; j_call: TRBJ1-2; v_call: TRBV6-8; cdr3_aa: CASSAVKTSYGYTF; cdr3_nt: TGTGCCAGCAGTGCTGTGAAGACCAGCTATGGCTACACCTTC
d_call: TRBD2; clone_size: NA; j_call: TRBJ2-7; v_call: TRBV6-7; cdr3_aa: CASSEGGGGHEQYF; cdr3_nt: TGTGCCAGCAGTGAGGGCGGGGGAGGCCACGAGCAGTACTTC
d_call: NA; clone_size: few; j_call: TRBJ1-5; v_call: TRBV6-8; cdr3_aa: CASSDRAGVQPQHF; cdr3_nt: TGTGCCAGCAGTGACCGCGCAGGGGTTCAGCCCCAGCATTTT
d_call: NA; clone_size: NA; j_call: TRBJ2-7; v_call: TRBV10-2; cdr3_aa: CASSAGTKSYEQYF; cdr3_nt: TGCGCCAGCAGTGCCGGGACAAAGAGCTACGAGCAGTACTTC
d_call: TRBD1; clone_size: NA; j_call: TRBJ1-1; v_call: TRBV11-3; cdr3_aa: CASSFSTGDTEAFF; cdr3_nt: TGTGCCAGCAGCTTCTCAACAGGGGACACTGAAGCTTTCTTT
d_call: TRBD1; clone_size: NA; j_call: TRBJ1-1; v_call: TRBV6-7; cdr3_aa: CASSAPGQGASWAFF; cdr3_nt: TGTGCCAGCAGTGCGCCGGGACAGGGGGCTTCATGGGCTTTCTTT
d_call: NA; clone_size: NA; j_call: TRBJ1-6; v_call: TRBV5-1; cdr3_aa: CASSPGPSKEDSPLHF; cdr3_nt: TGCGCCAGCAGCCCGGGACCGTCTAAAGAGGATTCACCCCTCCACTTT
d_call: TRBD1; clone_size: NA; j_call: TRBJ1-2; v_call: TRBV19; cdr3_aa: CASSTLGQSYGYTF; cdr3_nt: TGTGCCAGTAGTACCCTGGGACAGAGCTATGGCTACACCTTC
d_call: TRBD2; clone_size: NA; j_call: TRBJ2-3; v_call: TRBV10-1; cdr3_aa: CASSGGAGGPEDTQYF; cdr3_nt: TGCGCCAGCAGTGGAGGGGCGGGGGGGCCTGAAGATACGCAGTATTTT
d_call: TRBD1; clone_size: NA; j_call: TRBJ2-7; v_call: TRBV19; cdr3_aa: CASRRTGRGLYEQYF; cdr3_nt: TGTGCCAGTAGAAGGACAGGGAGAGGACTCTACGAGCAGTACTTC
d_call: NA; clone_size: NA; j_call: TRBJ2-7; v_call: TRBV30; cdr3_aa: CAWSPVRPYEQYF; cdr3_nt: TGTGCCTGGAGTCCCGTCCGACCCTACGAGCAGTACTTC
d_call: NA; clone_size: once; j_call: TRBJ2-7; v_call: TRBV29-1; cdr3_aa: CSVTRGTYEQYF; cdr3_nt: TGCAGCGTGACTCGGGGGACCTACGAGCAGTACTTC
d_call: TRBD1; clone_size: NA; j_call: TRBJ1-3; v_call: TRBV7-6; cdr3_aa: CASSLAGQYSGNTIYF; cdr3_nt: TGTGCCAGCAGCTTAGCGGGACAGTACTCTGGAAACACCATATATTTT
d_call: TRBD2; clone_size: few; j_call: TRBJ2-1; v_call: TRBV19; cdr3_aa: CASSIAGGPNNEQFF; cdr3_nt: TGTGCCAGTAGTATAGCGGGGGGGCCAAACAATGAGCAGTTCTTC
d_call: NA; clone_size: few; j_call: TRBJ1-1; v_call: TRBV6-8; cdr3_aa: CASSYSFWGMNTEAFF; cdr3_nt: TGTGCCAGCAGTTACTCGTTTTGGGGAATGAACACTGAAGCTTTCTTT
d_call: NA; clone_size: once; j_call: TRBJ1-4; v_call: TRBV5-1; cdr3_aa: CASSLGVRTAYATNEKLFF; cdr3_nt: TGCGCCAGCAGCTTGGGGGTCCGGACGGCCTATGCAACTAATGAAAAACTGTTTTTT
d_call: TRBD2; clone_size: NA; j_call: TRBJ2-7; v_call: TRBV6-8; cdr3_aa: CATYSGSSYEQYF; cdr3_nt: TGTGCCACCTACAGCGGGAGTTCCTACGAGCAGTACTTC
d_call: TRBD1; clone_size: NA; j_call: TRBJ2-1; v_call: TRBV5-1; cdr3_aa: CASSEPGTVNEQFF; cdr3_nt: TGCGCCAGCAGCGAACCCGGGACAGTAAATGAGCAGTTCTTC
d_call: TRBD1; clone_size: NA; j_call: TRBJ1-2; v_call: TRBV2; cdr3_aa: CASLRPGQTIEGYTF; cdr3_nt: TGTGCCAGCTTACGGCCGGGACAGACGATTGAGGGCTACACCTTC
d_call: NA; clone_size: NA; j_call: TRBJ2-7; v_call: TRBV7-6; cdr3_aa: CASSLSGVSYEQYF; cdr3_nt: TGTGCCAGCAGCTTATCAGGCGTTTCCTACGAGCAGTACTTC
d_call: TRBD1; clone_size: NA; j_call: TRBJ1-4; v_call: TRBV18; cdr3_aa: CASSPSGQKGEKLFF; cdr3_nt: TGTGCCAGCTCACCATCGGGACAGAAAGGGGAAAAACTGTTTTTT
d_call: TRBD2; clone_size: NA; j_call: TRBJ2-5; v_call: TRBV11-3; cdr3_aa: CASSYNSGGAETQYF; cdr3_nt: TGTGCCAGCAGCTACAATAGCGGGGGGGCGGAGACCCAGTACTTC
d_call: NA; clone_size: few; j_call: TRBJ1-5; v_call: TRBV6-8; cdr3_aa: CASKRDPGANQPQHF; cdr3_nt: TGTGCCAGCAAGCGGGACCCAGGGGCCAATCAGCCCCAGCATTTT
d_call: NA; clone_size: NA; j_call: TRBJ1-1; v_call: TRBV18; cdr3_aa: CASSPLHQQVLGGNTEAFF; cdr3_nt: TGTGCCAGCTCACCCTTACACCAGCAGGTTCTGGGGGGGAACACTGAAGCTTTCTTT
d_call: TRBD1; clone_size: few; j_call: TRBJ1-4; v_call: TRBV29-1; cdr3_aa: CSVGGTGMGEKLFF; cdr3_nt: TGCAGCGTTGGGGGGACAGGGATGGGTGAAAAACTGTTTTTT
d_call: NA; clone_size: NA; j_call: TRBJ2-1; v_call: TRBV18; cdr3_aa: CASSPKAGSNNEQFF; cdr3_nt: TGTGCCAGCTCACCGAAGGCCGGATCTAACAATGAGCAGTTCTTC
d_call: TRBD2; clone_size: NA; j_call: TRBJ2-3; v_call: TRBV6-8; cdr3_aa: CASGGVGTDTQYF; cdr3_nt: TGTGCCTCGGGAGGGGTAGGCACAGATACGCAGTATTTT
d_call: NA; clone_size: NA; j_call: TRBJ2-3; v_call: TRBV23-1; cdr3_aa: CASSQDNRDLGDTQYF; cdr3_nt: TGCGCCAGCAGCCAAGATAACAGGGATCTTGGAGATACGCAGTATTTT
d_call: NA; clone_size: NA; j_call: TRBJ2-6; v_call: TRBV12-5; cdr3_aa: CASGLDDGNVLTF; cdr3_nt: TGTGCTAGTGGTTTGGATGACGGAAACGTCCTGACTTTC
d_call: NA; clone_size: NA; j_call: TRBJ1-5; v_call: TRBV19; cdr3_aa: CASSIDGYNRPQHF; cdr3_nt: TGTGCCAGTAGTATTGACGGATACAATCGGCCCCAGCATTTT
d_call: NA; clone_size: NA; j_call: TRBJ2-7; v_call: TRBV10-2; cdr3_aa: CASSDTVSNYEQYF; cdr3_nt: TGCGCCAGCTCAGACACCGTCTCTAACTACGAGCAGTACTTC
d_call: NA; clone_size: medium-sized; j_call: TRBJ1-2; v_call: TRBV6-8; cdr3_aa: CASSPGTNYGYTF; cdr3_nt: TGTGCCAGCAGCCCAGGGACGAACTATGGCTACACCTTC
d_call: TRBD1; clone_size: NA; j_call: TRBJ1-5; v_call: TRBV30; cdr3_aa: CAWSVGGTGGLQPQHF; cdr3_nt: TGTGCCTGGAGTGTAGGGGGTACAGGGGGCCTACAGCCCCAGCATTTT
d_call: NA; clone_size: NA; j_call: TRBJ2-7; v_call: TRBV12-2; cdr3_aa: CATPPGVTSSYEQYF; cdr3_nt: TGTGCCACCCCCCCGGGGGTTACAAGCTCCTACGAGCAGTACTTC
d_call: NA; clone_size: NA; j_call: TRBJ2-4; v_call: TRBV7-1; cdr3_aa: CASSSTDRGIQYF; cdr3_nt: TGTGCCAGCAGCTCGACTGATAGGGGCATTCAGTACTTC
d_call: NA; clone_size: NA; j_call: TRBJ2-1; v_call: TRBV29-1; cdr3_aa: CSVMDWREKGNEQFF; cdr3_nt: TGCAGCGTTATGGACTGGCGCGAGAAAGGTAATGAGCAGTTCTTC
d_call: TRBD2; clone_size: NA; j_call: TRBJ2-2; v_call: TRBV14; cdr3_aa: CASSQYSGSGNTGELFF; cdr3_nt: TGTGCCAGCAGCCAATATAGCGGGAGCGGAAACACCGGGGAGCTGTTTTTT
d_call: NA; clone_size: NA; j_call: TRBJ1-1; v_call: TRBV28; cdr3_aa: CASSLSVRAMAFF; cdr3_nt: TGTGCCAGCAGTTTATCCGTTAGGGCTATGGCTTTCTTT
d_call: TRBD1; clone_size: NA; j_call: TRBJ2-3; v_call: TRBV29-1; cdr3_aa: CSVTGVTDTQYF; cdr3_nt: TGCAGCGTTACAGGGGTTACAGATACGCAGTATTTT
d_call: TRBD1; clone_size: NA; j_call: TRBJ2-7; v_call: TRBV11-3; cdr3_aa: CASSLFGQDYEQYF; cdr3_nt: TGTGCCAGCAGCCTATTCGGACAGGACTACGAGCAGTACTTC
d_call: TRBD2; clone_size: NA; j_call: TRBJ2-7; v_call: TRBV6-8; cdr3_aa: CASSDLGLAGYYEQYF; cdr3_nt: TGTGCCAGCAGTGATCTCGGACTAGCGGGGTACTACGAGCAGTACTTC
d_call: NA; clone_size: NA; j_call: TRBJ2-7; v_call: TRBV6-8; cdr3_aa: CASRQVTYEQYF; cdr3_nt: TGTGCCAGCAGACAGGTGACCTACGAGCAGTACTTC
d_call: NA; clone_size: NA; j_call: TRBJ2-5; v_call: TRBV19; cdr3_aa: CASKIDGGETQYF; cdr3_nt: TGTGCCAGTAAAATCGACGGCGGAGAGACCCAGTACTTC
d_call: TRBD1; clone_size: once; j_call: TRBJ1-2; v_call: TRBV6-8; cdr3_aa: CAIQKDPGQGSNYGYTF; cdr3_nt: TGTGCCATACAAAAGGATCCAGGACAGGGATCTAACTATGGCTACACCTTC
d_call: TRBD1; clone_size: NA; j_call: TRBJ1-5; v_call: TRBV11-3; cdr3_aa: CASSGPGTGGQPQHF; cdr3_nt: TGTGCCAGCAGCGGACCCGGGACAGGGGGCCAGCCCCAGCATTTT
d_call: NA; clone_size: NA; j_call: TRBJ1-6; v_call: TRBV19; cdr3_aa: CASSTTGALHF; cdr3_nt: TGTGCCAGTAGTACCACAGGAGCCCTCCACTTT
d_call: NA; clone_size: once; j_call: TRBJ1-1; v_call: TRBV28; cdr3_aa: CASRTTDTEAFF; cdr3_nt: TGTGCCAGCAGAACGACAGACACTGAAGCTTTCTTT
d_call: TRBD1; clone_size: NA; j_call: TRBJ2-3; v_call: TRBV27; cdr3_aa: CASSPGTGVEYF; cdr3_nt: TGTGCCAGCAGCCCGGGGACAGGGGTGGAGTATTTT
d_call: NA; clone_size: few; j_call: TRBJ1-2; v_call: TRBV30; cdr3_aa: CAWSGGLRGYTF; cdr3_nt: TGTGCCTGGAGTGGAGGCCTACGGGGCTACACCTTC
d_call: TRBD1; clone_size: NA; j_call: TRBJ1-2; v_call: TRBV5-1; cdr3_aa: CASSSGTGGTYGYTF; cdr3_nt: TGCGCCAGCAGCTCCGGGACAGGGGGTACCTATGGCTACACCTTC